Below, 21 T cell receptor beta chains from the same sample are listed, as sequenced in a study of blood T cell repertoires in COVID-19 (dated by TCRdb to 2018 to 2021). Library construction relied on the immunoSEQ multiplex PCR assay. Sourced from immuneACCESS, this table was stored by TCRdb with only in-frame sequences that have V and J called. A share of the clones is absent; for the studies checked, an unresolved V gene accounts for under half, and the remainder has no known explanation. Counted in this sample were 120,000 or so clones; approximately 68% of them appeared once. The top ten clonotypes cover approximately 2.3% of the sample. The sequencing sample was made of peripheral blood. The receptors originated from a woman between 65 and 79 years old with acute or convalescent COVID-19.

This chain links TRBV28 with TRBJ2-7; D is possibly TRBD1 (6 bases). This CDR3 comprises 16 residues. Germline loops: CDR1 MDHEN, CDR2 SYDVKM. Trimming pared 6 bases from V and 7 bases from J, leaving 25 bases between. Here the CDR3 DNA reads TGTGCCAGCAGGAGGGGACCGACAGGTGTACATGGGGAGCAGTACTTC. Encoded protein: CASRRGPTGVHGEQYF.

V gene TRBV11-2 combines with J gene TRBJ2-2; 10 nucleotides align to TRBD2. V was clipped by 1 base and J by 5 bases; unmatched bases: 7. Germline CDR1 SGHAT, CDR2 FQNNGV. CDR3 size: 17 residues. DNA for the CDR3: TGTGCCAGCAGCTTAGTAAGGCTAGCGGGGGTAACCGGGGAGCTGTTTTTT. It yields the protein CASSLVRLAGVTGELFF.

This chain joins TRBV9 and TRBJ2-1, with 7 bases lining up with TRBD2. Unmatched junction bases numbered 7, after V lost 4 bases and J lost 0 bases. The CDR3 has 16 residues. Germline values: CDR1 SGDLS, CDR2 YYNGEE. CDR3 in DNA: TGTGCCAGCAGCCCGCCCGGGGGGTCCTCCTACAATGAGCAGTTCTTC. Translation: CASSPPGGSSYNEQFF. The full variable domain, its missing parts supplied by reference TRBV9 and TRBJ2-1, is DSGVTQTPKHLITATGQRVTLRCSPRSGDLSVYWYQQSLDQGLQFLIQYYNGEERAKGNILERFSAQQFPDLHSELNLSSLELGDSALYFCASSPPGGSSYNEQFFGPGTRLTVL.

The chain couples TRBV19 to TRBJ2-1; the match to TRBD2 covers 12 bases. The V gene's germline CDR1 is LNHDA and CDR2 SQIVND (reference sequence). The CDR3 length is 15 residues. V shed 5 bases and J 8 bases; nucleotides not matched to a gene: 7. The CDR3: CASSSGGLAGDEQFF. CDR3 nucleotides: TGTGCCAGTAGTTCGGGGGGACTAGCGGGCGATGAGCAGTTCTTC.

The chain carries TRBV28 and TRBJ1-1; the D is unclear. Germline lookup yields CDR1 MDHEN and CDR2 SYDVKM. Between the trimmed V and J ends, which lost 7 bases and 2 bases, there was a span of 5 bases. The CDR3 has 11 residues. The CDR3 is CASITNTEAFF. CDR3 sequence (DNA): TGTGCCAGCATCACAAACACTGAAGCTTTCTTT.

The rearrangement joins TRBV5-5 to TRBJ2-7; 12 positions match TRBD2. The CDR3 is 14 residues long. V lost 4 bases and J lost 3; bases outside the gene matches: 2. Per germline, CDR1 SGHKS and CDR2 YYEKEE (reference sequence). The CDR3 DNA sequence: TGTGCCAGCAGCAGGACTAGCGGGATCTACGAGCAGTACTTC. Amino acids: CASSRTSGIYEQYF.

The V gene is TRBV10-3, the J gene TRBJ2-7, with D uncertain. Germline values: CDR1 ENHRY, CDR2 SYGVKD. Trimming took off 6 bases at V and 3 bases at J, with 9 bases between the two ends. The CDR3 is 12 amino acids. This CDR3 reads CAISEHVYEQYF. The DNA for the CDR3 is TGTGCCATCAGCGAACACGTCTACGAGCAGTACTTC.

This clone was counted a few times. The chain is built from TRBV19 and TRBJ1-5, with a weak D call TRBD1 (6 bases). The V gene's germline CDR1 is LNHDA and CDR2 SQIVND (reference sequence). The V end was cut by 6 bases, the J end by 2 bases, with 11 bases between. The CDR3 covers 14 residues. CDR3 in amino acids: CASRSGGRNQPQHF. As DNA, the CDR3 is TGTGCCAGTAGGTCGGGGGGCCGCAATCAGCCCCAGCATTTT.

The chain employs TRBV27 and TRBJ2-1; 11 positions agree with TRBD2. Losses at the gene ends were 2 bases for V and 5 bases for J; bases not matched to a gene: 8. Germline CDR1 is MNHEY and CDR2 is SMNVEV (reference sequence). The CDR3 runs to 17 residues. CDR3 sequence reads: CASSLRVAGGIDNEQFF. The CDR3 nucleotides read TGTGCCAGCAGTTTAAGGGTAGCGGGAGGGATCGACAATGAGCAGTTCTTC.

This chain connects TRBV2 to TRBJ2-4; 8 bases fit TRBD1. Germline V gene data show CDR1 as SNHLY and CDR2 as FYNNEI. V was pared by 1 base and J by 2 bases, with 10 bases of the junction left unmatched. The CDR3 has 18 residues. The CDR3 DNA sequence: TGTGCCAGCAGTGAAGGTCCCCGGACAGGGACCCCCAAAAACATTCAGTACTTC. This sequence encodes CASSEGPRTGTPKNIQYF.

V gene TRBV10-3 combines with J gene TRBJ2-7, with TRBD1 matching over 7 bases. CDR1 and CDR2 (germline): ENHRY, SYGVKD. Trimming at V came to 10 bases and at J to 0 bases, leaving 3 bases not matched to a gene. The CDR3 is 12 amino acids. CDR3 sequence (DNA): TGTGCCACCGGACAGGCCTCCTACGAGCAGTACTTC. Translated, it gives CATGQASYEQYF.

The rearrangement links TRBV11-2 to TRBJ1-1; TRBD1 matches 9 bases. Trimming at V came to 1 base and at J to 8 bases, leaving 8 bases not matched to a gene. Looked up from germline, CDR1 is SGHAT and CDR2 is FQNNGV. The CDR3 is 15 amino acids. CDR3 DNA sequence: TGTGCCAGCAGCTTAGCCGGGACAGGGATACCCGAAGCTTTCTTT. Encoded protein: CASSLAGTGIPEAFF.

The chain joins TRBV5-1 to TRBJ1-2; the match to TRBD1 covers 7 bases. Losses at the gene ends were 4 bases for V and 8 bases for J; bases not matched to a gene: 5. CDR1 is SGHRS and CDR2 is YFSETQ in the germline V gene. The CDR3 sequence is 12 residues long. The CDR3 here is CASSPDRDGYTF. CDR3 nucleotides: TGCGCCAGCAGCCCCGACAGGGACGGCTACACCTTC.

J is TRBJ2-7 and V is TRBV2; 8 nucleotides match TRBD1. Germline trimming cut 6 bases from V and 4 bases from J; bases unmatched to any gene: 11. CDR3 length: 15 amino acids. Germline loops: CDR1 SNHLY, CDR2 FYNNEI. The CDR3 sequence is CASRERQGPIYEQYF. CDR3 in DNA: TGTGCCAGCAGGGAACGACAGGGGCCCATATACGAGCAGTACTTC.

The CDR3 spells CASSPPGQTYGYTF. CDR3 bases: TGTGCCAGCTCCCCGCCGGGACAGACCTATGGCTACACCTTC. This chain joins TRBV18 and TRBJ1-2, with TRBD1 matching 7 bases. This CDR3 spans 14 amino acids. Trimming cost V 6 bases and J 4 bases; bases outside gene matches: 8. Per germline, CDR1 KGHSH and CDR2 LQKENI.

This clone was counted at least ten times. The chain is built from TRBV7-9 and TRBJ1-5; TRBD1 aligns across 8 bases. J gave up 5 bases and V 6 bases, and 6 bases lay outside the gene matches. The length of the CDR3 is 14 residues. Germline V lookup: CDR1 SEHNR, CDR2 FQNEAQ (reference sequence). The CDR3 is CASSQGAGDQPQHF. CDR3 nucleotides: TGTGCCAGCAGTCAGGGGGCGGGGGATCAGCCCCAGCATTTT.

The rearrangement links TRBV11-2 to TRBJ2-7, with 12 bases identical to TRBD2. Germline V CDR1 and CDR2: SGHAT, FQNNGV. J was trimmed by 5 bases and V by 0 bases; bases with no gene match: 2. The CDR3 contains 15 residues. CDR3 DNA sequence: TGTGCCAGCAGCTTAGAACTAGCGGGAGGCGACGAGCAGTACTTC. As protein: CASSLELAGGDEQYF.

V is TRBV25-1 and J is TRBJ2-1; TRBD1 matches at 9 bases. The CDR3 sequence is 17 residues long. The germline V gene has CDR1 MGHDK and CDR2 SYGVNS. V lost 1 base to trimming and J lost 6 bases; unmatched junction nucleotides: 10. Here the CDR3 DNA reads TGTGCCAGCAGTGAATCTTTTGAGGACAGGGGAATCAATGAGCAGTTCTTC. It yields the protein CASSESFEDRGINEQFF.

This clone was found a few times. The chain has TRBV27 and TRBJ2-5, with TRBD2 identical over 10 bases. This CDR3 is built from 16 residues. V shed 5 bases, J shed 5 bases, and the junction held 11 bases outside the gene matches. From germline, CDR1 is MNHEY and CDR2 SMNVEV (reference sequence). The CDR3 spells CASSPQAAGGRETQYF. Written as DNA, the CDR3 is TGTGCCAGCAGTCCTCAAGCAGCGGGAGGGCGGGAGACCCAGTACTTC.

This clone was picked up a small number of times. The rearrangement links TRBV7-9 to TRBJ1-2; D is unclear. Germline lookup yields CDR1 SEHNR and CDR2 FQNEAQ (reference sequence). V lost 5 bases to trimming and J lost 1 base, with 14 bases between them. CDR3 size: 15 residues. The CDR3 region is CASSPFFERNYGYTF. The CDR3 DNA is TGTGCCAGCAGCCCCTTTTTTGAGCGTAACTATGGCTACACCTTC. The variable domain in full, completed from reference TRBV7-9 and TRBJ1-2, reads DTGVSQNPRHKITKRGQNVTFRCDPISEHNRLYWYRQTLGQGPEFLTYFQNEAQLEKSRLLSDRFSAERPKGSFSTLEIQRTEQGDSAMYLCASSPFFERNYGYTFGSGTRLTVV.

The chain uses TRBV28 and TRBJ1-5, with D possibly being TRBD1 (5 bases). CDR1 is MDHEN, CDR2 SYDVKM, per germline. V was trimmed by 3 bases and J by 7 bases, leaving 13 bases between them. The CDR3 is made up of 14 amino acids. CDR3 region: CASSLTARRQPQHF. CDR3 DNA sequence: TGTGCCAGCAGTTTGACAGCGAGAAGGCAGCCCCAGCATTTT.